This TCR beta chain was captured by sequencing in a study of blood T cell repertoires in COVID-19. Study details: Donors in the United States, Italy and Spain gave samples during acute or convalescent COVID-19. Sources were T cells, B-cell-depleted T cells, or PBMCs; the material itself was cDNA or gDNA.

Germline V gene sequence: CDR1 KGHSH, CDR2 LQKENI. This CDR3 is built from 20 residues. With 0 bases removed from V and 3 bases from J, the gap between germline ends came to 26 bases. Per the original data handling: Estimated nucleated cell counts came from reference gene primer amplification. Sequenced by immunoSEQ multiplex PCR; TCRdb stores in-frame clones only, minus some. V and J calls and clone size come straight from that table; D and trimming were deduced from the DNA. The sample contains 230,000 or so clones, around four fifths of which appear only once. The material sequenced was peripheral blood. This chain uses TRBV18 with TRBJ1-2; D possibly corresponds to TRBD1 (5 bases). This receptor was obtained from a man aged 35 to 55 with active or convalescent COVID-19. The CDR3 sequence is CASSPPFGNRPSDWYYGYTF. In DNA form, the CDR3 reads TGTGCCAGCTCACCACCTTTTGGTAACAGGCCGAGCGATTGGTACTATGGCTACACCTTC. The entire variable domain, with the rest obtained from reference TRBV18 and TRBJ1-2, is as follows: NAGVMQNPRHLVRRRGQEARLRCSPMKGHSHVYWYRQLPEEGLKFMVYLQKENIIDESGMPKERFSAEFPKEGPSILRIQQVVRGDSAAYFCASSPPFGNRPSDWYYGYTFGSGTRLTVV.